The 30 T cell receptor beta chains reported below all come from one sample, sequenced in a study of blood T cell repertoires in COVID-19. Assay: immunoSEQ multiplex PCR; the TCRdb copy retains only in-frame clones and omits some. The sample consists of about 160,000 clones, 80% to 90% of them appearing once. What was sequenced was peripheral blood. These receptors were taken from a woman aged 70-85 years with acute or convalescent COVID-19.

CDR3 in amino acids: CASTSDKNTEAFF. The CDR3 DNA reads as TGTGCCAGCACCTCGGACAAGAACACTGAAGCTTTCTTT. The chain uses TRBV7-2 and TRBJ1-1; TRBD1 might be the D (5 bases). The CDR3 spans 13 residues. V gave up 7 bases and J gave up 1 base, with 10 bases separating them. Looked up from germline, CDR1 is SGHTA and CDR2 is FQGNSA.

The chain uses TRBV7-2 and TRBJ2-5, with a weak D call TRBD2 (5 bases). From germline, CDR1 is SGHTA and CDR2 FQGNSA. The length of the CDR3 is 13 residues. V was pared by 5 bases and J by 5 bases, with 12 bases between. The chain's CDR3 is CASSAGLRETQYF. CDR3 DNA sequence: TGTGCCAGCAGCGCAGGACTGCGTGAGACCCAGTACTTC.

The chain joins TRBV6-6 to TRBJ2-5, with D uncertain. The ends were cut back, 5 bases at V and 5 bases at J, with 15 bases in the middle. CDR1 and CDR2 from the germline V gene are MNHNY and SVGAGI (reference sequence). The CDR3 length is 14 residues. The chain's CDR3 is CASSPGVGLETQYF. The CDR3 DNA reads as TGTGCCAGCAGTCCCGGCGTTGGGCTGGAGACCCAGTACTTC.

The genes are TRBV11-3 and TRBJ1-1; possible D gene TRBD1, 6 bases. This CDR3 has 15 residues. Trimming took off 0 bases at V and 1 base at J, with 9 bases between the two ends. Germline CDR1 is SGHNT and CDR2 is YENEEA. The CDR3 loop is CASSLDGQTNTEAFF. The CDR3 nucleotides are TGTGCCAGCAGCTTAGACGGACAGACGAACACTGAAGCTTTCTTT. Full variable domain (remainder filled in from reference TRBV11-3 and TRBJ1-1): EAGVVQSPRYKIIEKKQPVAFWCNPISGHNTLYWYLQNLGQGPELLIRYENEEAVDDSQLPKDRFSAERLKGVDSTLKIQPAELGDSAVYLCASSLDGQTNTEAFFGQGTRLTVV.

The genes are TRBV5-6 and TRBJ1-5, with a possible D match to TRBD1 (5 bases). Trimming shortened V by 4 bases and J by 7 bases, and 12 bases separated the two germline ends. In germline, CDR1 is SGHDT, CDR2 YYEEEE. CDR3 length: 13 residues. The CDR3 DNA reads as TGTGCCAGCAGCCCCGCGGGGGGACAGCCCCAGCATTTT. This translates into CASSPAGGQPQHF.

In this sample, this clone turned up once. CDR3 DNA sequence: TGTGCCAGCAGTTACTGGCAGGTGGGCTACGAGCAGTACTTC. It yields the protein CASSYWQVGYEQYF. The chain recombines TRBV6-5 with TRBJ2-7, with D hard to call. The V gene lost 1 base and the J gene lost 3 bases, with 10 bases spanning the gap. Germline V gene lookup returns CDR1 MNHEY and CDR2 SVGAGI. This CDR3 comprises 14 residues.

The chain joins TRBV28 to TRBJ1-2; 7 positions match TRBD1. With 6 bases clipped from V and 0 bases from J, the junction kept 10 bases outside the gene matches. The germline gives CDR1 MDHEN, CDR2 SYDVKM. The CDR3 sequence is 16 residues long. This CDR3 is CASRIEGQKANYGYTF. CDR3 nucleotide sequence: TGTGCCAGCAGAATCGAGGGACAGAAAGCTAACTATGGCTACACCTTC.

The chain couples TRBV30 to TRBJ2-7; TRBD1 matches 9 bases. J gave up 5 bases and V 2 bases, and 13 bases lay outside the gene matches. This CDR3 spans 16 amino acids. Germline-derived CDR1 and CDR2 are GTSNPN and SVGIG (reference sequence). The CDR3 DNA reads TGTGCCTGGAGTTCCTACACTCGACAGGGGGGGGACGAGCAGTACTTC. It translates to CAWSSYTRQGGDEQYF. The full variable domain, its missing parts supplied by reference TRBV30 and TRBJ2-7, is SQTIHQWPATLVQPVGSPLSLECTVEGTSNPNLYWYRQAAGRGLQLLFYSVGIGQISSEVPQNLSASRPQDRQFILSSKKLLLSDSGFYLCAWSSYTRQGGDEQYFGPGTRLTVT.

This chain uses TRBV4-2 with TRBJ1-4; D is possibly TRBD1 (5 bases). V lost 4 bases and J 8 bases, leaving 14 bases between the germline ends. Germline-derived CDR1 and CDR2 are LGHNA and YNFKEQ. This CDR3 contains 14 residues. CDR3 bases: TGTGCCAGCAGCCTCAGGGCGGTGGGGGAAAAACTGTTTTTT. Encoded protein: CASSLRAVGEKLFF.

This chain uses TRBV19 with TRBJ1-2; no reliable D call. Trimming removed 6 bases at V and 3 bases at J, with 14 bases between. This CDR3 region has 14 residues. The germline V gene encodes CDR1 LNHDA and CDR2 SQIVND (reference sequence). In DNA, the CDR3 is TGTGCCAGTAGCCCCAGGCAGGCCCACTATGGCTACACCTTC. Its protein is CASSPRQAHYGYTF.

The chain has TRBV9 and TRBJ1-4, with TRBD1 matching 10 bases. Trimming cost V 3 bases and J 4 bases; bases outside gene matches: 3. This CDR3 has 15 residues. Germline-derived CDR1 and CDR2 are SGDLS and YYNGEE. This CDR3 is CASSGTGGYNEKLFF. The CDR3 region has the DNA TGTGCCAGCAGCGGGACAGGGGGGTATAATGAAAAACTGTTTTTT.

The CDR3 here is CASRQGMNTEAFF. In DNA, the CDR3 is TGTGCCAGCAGACAGGGGATGAACACTGAAGCTTTCTTT. J is TRBJ1-1 and V is TRBV6-5, with 7 positions matching TRBD1. The ends lost 6 bases at V and 0 bases at J; junction bases unmatched: 1. The CDR3 loop spans 13 amino acids. Germline-derived CDR1 and CDR2 are MNHEY and SVGAGI.

The CDR3 DNA reads TGTGCCAGCAGCGTATCCGCTCTAGCGAAGTACAATGAGCAGTTCTTC. Encoded protein: CASSVSALAKYNEQFF. The genes are TRBV9 and TRBJ2-1; tentative D call: TRBD2 (6 bases). CDR3 length: 16 residues. The V end was cut by 1 base, the J end by 4 bases, with 15 bases between. Germline V CDR1 and CDR2: SGDLS, YYNGEE.

The chain carries TRBV9 and TRBJ1-1; D remains unclear. Per germline, CDR1 SGDLS and CDR2 YYNGEE. Trimming left V 4 bases short and J 0 bases short, with 4 bases between. This CDR3 is 12 amino acids long. CDR3 DNA sequence: TGTGCCAGCAGCCCCTTGAACACTGAAGCTTTCTTT. Amino acid sequence: CASSPLNTEAFF.

This rearrangement joins TRBV5-1 to TRBJ1-1; a weak D match, TRBD1 (5 bases). Trimming removed 3 bases at V and 5 bases at J, with 17 bases between. CDR3 length: 15 amino acids. In germline, CDR1 is SGHRS, CDR2 YFSETQ. The chain's CDR3 is CASSSGGVGGTEAFF. The CDR3 region has the DNA TGCGCCAGCAGCTCAGGAGGGGTCGGCGGTACTGAAGCTTTCTTT. The whole variable domain, remainder taken from reference TRBV5-1 and TRBJ1-1, is KAGVTQTPRYLIKTRGQQVTLSCSPISGHRSVSWYQQTPGQGLQFLFEYFSETQRNKGNFPGRFSGRQFSNSRSEMNVSTLELGDSALYLCASSSGGVGGTEAFFGQGTRLTVV.

The chain recombines TRBV5-1 with TRBJ1-1; 10 bases line up with TRBD1. The trim removed 5 bases at V and 5 bases at J, leaving 6 bases unmatched. Germline V gives CDR1 SGHRS, CDR2 YFSETQ. The CDR3 runs 14 residues. The CDR3 region has the DNA TGCGCCAGCAGGACAGGGGGCCAACGGACTGAAGCTTTCTTT. It encodes CASRTGGQRTEAFF.

The chain combines TRBV13 with TRBJ2-7, with TRBD2 matching 12 bases. J gave up 6 bases and V 5 bases, and 11 bases lay outside the gene matches. Per germline, CDR1 PRHDT and CDR2 FYEKMQ (reference sequence). This CDR3 has 16 residues. CDR3 nucleotide sequence: TGTGCCAGCAGCCCCCTCGGACTAGCGGGATTTGCCGAGCAGTACTTC. The encoded protein is CASSPLGLAGFAEQYF.

The rearrangement uses TRBV5-1 and TRBJ1-3; D remains unclear. CDR1 SGHRS and CDR2 YFSETQ come from the germline V gene. Trimming stripped 0 bases from V and 5 bases from J, with 6 bases between. There are 13 residues in the CDR3. In DNA, the CDR3 is TGCGCCAGCAGCTTGGATTATAGAAACACCATATATTTT. Its translation is CASSLDYRNTIYF.

This chain uses TRBV6-5 with TRBJ1-5; D is unresolved. Germline CDR1 and CDR2: MNHEY and SVGAGI. The length of the CDR3 is 15 residues. V lost 2 bases to trimming and J lost 1 base, with 9 bases between them. The CDR3 reads CASSYSFGSNQPQHF. Here the CDR3 DNA reads TGTGCCAGCAGTTACAGTTTTGGCAGCAATCAGCCCCAGCATTTT.

In this sample, this clone turned up once. This CDR3 reads CASSAQERAGNQPQHF. CDR3 bases: TGTGCCAGCAGCGCCCAGGAGAGGGCCGGCAATCAGCCCCAGCATTTT. This chain uses TRBV11-1 with TRBJ1-5, with D hard to call. The germline V gene encodes CDR1 SGHAT and CDR2 FQDESV (reference sequence). This CDR3 is built from 16 residues. V lost 5 bases, J lost 2 bases, and 16 bases lay in between.

V gene TRBV19 combines with J gene TRBJ2-7; TRBD1 might be the D (5 bases). The V gene's germline CDR1 is LNHDA and CDR2 SQIVND (reference sequence). The CDR3 has 13 amino acids. V was pared by 4 bases and J by 2 bases, with 9 bases between. The CDR3 DNA reads TGTGCCAGTAGTACCCAGGGTACCTACGAGCAGTACTTC. Amino acids: CASSTQGTYEQYF.

The V call is TRBV30, the J call TRBJ2-7; 10 bases agree with TRBD1. The CDR3 runs to 16 residues. Trimming removed 3 bases from V and 4 bases from J; junction bases left unmatched: 12. Germline CDR1 and CDR2: GTSNPN and SVGIG (reference sequence). The CDR3: CAWSEDPGQGLYEQYF. The CDR3 coding sequence is TGTGCCTGGAGCGAAGATCCGGGACAGGGGCTATACGAGCAGTACTTC.

The gene calls are TRBV4-2 and TRBJ1-5; 10 nucleotides match TRBD1. The germline CDR1 and CDR2 sequences are LGHNA and YNFKEQ. V shed 1 base and J 4 bases; nucleotides not matched to a gene: 10. The CDR3 contains 18 residues. CDR3 amino acids: CASSQGSGGQGWNQPQHF. The CDR3 region has the DNA TGTGCCAGCAGCCAAGGTAGCGGGGGACAGGGGTGGAATCAGCCCCAGCATTTT.

The chain joins TRBV5-1 to TRBJ1-6, with D hard to call. The length of the CDR3 is 17 residues. CDR1 is SGHRS, CDR2 YFSETQ, per germline. V was pared by 0 bases and J by 10 bases, with 20 bases between. This chain's CDR3 is CASSLAPDWAGRSPLHF. The CDR3 coding sequence is TGCGCCAGCAGCTTGGCTCCGGACTGGGCGGGGAGGTCACCCCTCCACTTT.

The chain is built from TRBV7-9 and TRBJ2-1; D remains ambiguous. Trimming stripped 5 bases from V and 5 bases from J, with 10 bases between. Germline-derived CDR1 and CDR2 are SEHNR and FQNEAQ (reference sequence). CDR3 size: 13 residues. The CDR3, as DNA: TGTGCCAGCAGCCTAAGCACTGACAATGAGCAGTTCTTC. Protein product: CASSLSTDNEQFF.

The chain joins TRBV7-9 to TRBJ2-1, with D possibly matching TRBD2 (5 bases). The CDR3 covers 16 residues. Germline CDR1 reads SEHNR; CDR2 reads FQNEAQ (reference sequence). Trimming stripped 1 base from V and 7 bases from J, with 17 bases between. The CDR3 spells CASSLDRASGKNEQFF. DNA of the CDR3: TGTGCCAGCAGCTTAGATCGGGCCTCGGGGAAGAATGAGCAGTTCTTC.

The CDR3 sequence is CAIESPYGYTF. CDR3 DNA sequence: TGTGCCATCGAGTCCCCCTATGGCTACACCTTC. V and J are TRBV10-3 and TRBJ1-2; D not resolved. The V end was cut by 8 bases, the J end by 4 bases, with 8 bases between. This CDR3 spans 11 amino acids. The germline V gene encodes CDR1 ENHRY and CDR2 SYGVKD.

The V gene is TRBV6-5, the J gene TRBJ2-3, with D possibly being TRBD2 (5 bases). Trimming stripped 0 bases from V and 2 bases from J, with 9 bases between. The CDR3 totals 15 residues. The V gene's germline CDR1 is MNHEY and CDR2 SVGAGI. The CDR3 loop reads CASSYSGLVTDTQYF. The CDR3 coding sequence is TGTGCCAGCAGTTACTCAGGACTTGTCACAGATACGCAGTATTTT.

V usage is TRBV4-2 and J usage is TRBJ2-5; 8 positions agree with TRBD2. J lost 1 base, V lost 2 bases, and 3 bases had no gene match. The CDR3 has 15 amino acids. From germline, CDR1 is LGHNA and CDR2 YNFKEQ. This CDR3 reads CASSQTGGGQETQYF. As DNA, the CDR3 is TGTGCCAGCAGCCAAACGGGAGGGGGCCAAGAGACCCAGTACTTC.

The rearrangement links TRBV7-9 to TRBJ2-3; a weak D match, TRBD1 (6 bases). This CDR3 is built from 15 residues. Germline CDR1 and CDR2: SEHNR and FQNEAQ (reference sequence). Trimming took off 4 bases at V and 5 bases at J, with 16 bases between the two ends. CDR3 protein: CASSSIQGLGDTQYF. The CDR3 nucleotides are TGTGCCAGCAGCTCAATCCAGGGGTTGGGAGATACGCAGTATTTT. Supplemented by reference TRBV7-9 and TRBJ2-3, the full variable domain reads DTGVSQNPRHKITKRGQNVTFRCDPISEHNRLYWYRQTLGQGPEFLTYFQNEAQLEKSRLLSDRFSAERPKGSFSTLEIQRTEQGDSAMYLCASSSIQGLGDTQYFGPGTRLTVL.